What follows are 21 T cell receptor beta chains derived from one specimen sequenced in a study of molecular identifiers for immune sequencing clone quantification. Each CDR3 protein is one row after TCRdb ran MiXCR on the PCR reads. Of about 500,000 distinct CDR3 sequences listed, about 21% were seen once; the top ten hold about 0.8%. Sequencing was performed on naive CD8+ T cells from blood, with Jurkat cell RNA spiked in. Sample subset: FACS-sorted CD8+CD4-CCR7+CD45RA+ naive T cells. Source of these receptors: a human donor in good health. Some libraries in this study had Jurkat cell RNA spiked in.

As for this clonotype: The junction differs from germline at one of its ends, possibly a read error. CDR3 in DNA: TGTGCCAGAAGCTTGGTCGGGGCACAATCAGCCCCAGCATTT. Amino acid sequence: CARSLVGAQSAPAF. This sequence joins TRBV5-3 and TRBJ1-5, with D perhaps TRBD1 (5 bases). TRBV5-3 is placed among ORFs of uncertain function. The CDR3 loop spans 14 amino acids.

In regard to this clonotype: A much more abundant neighbour one base away suggests this may be a read error. This chain connects TRBV27 to TRBJ2-3; TRBD2 is a possible D gene (5 bases). The CDR3 runs to 16 residues. Germline-derived CDR1 and CDR2 are MNHEY and SMNVEV (reference sequence). V lost 6 bases to trimming and J lost 6 bases, with 22 bases between them. The CDR3 nucleotides read TGTGCCAGCAGATTCGCTAGCAGGAGTAGAGGGGATACGCAGTATTTT. Protein product: CASRFASRSRGDTQYF.

The chain employs TRBV24-1 and TRBJ1-1, with a tentative D call TRBD1 (5 bases). CDR3 length: 14 amino acids. Trimming removed 4 bases at V and 0 bases at J, with 8 bases between. The germline V gene encodes CDR1 KGHDR and CDR2 SFDVKD. CDR3 sequence (DNA): TGTGCCACCAGTGACGGACAATTGAACACTGAAGCTTTCTTT. This sequence encodes CATSDGQLNTEAFF.

This clonotype was seen ten or more times. The chain has TRBV5-1 and TRBJ2-3; unclear D gene. CDR3 length: 16 residues. V gave up 2 bases and J gave up 3 bases, with 16 bases separating them. CDR1 and CDR2 (germline): SGHRS, YFSETQ. The CDR3 DNA reads TGCGCCAGCAGCTTCGGCCGGAGTTTGGGGACAGATACGCAGTATTTT. Translating gives CASSFGRSLGTDTQYF. The full variable domain, completed using reference TRBV5-1 and TRBJ2-3, is KAGVTQTPRYLIKTRGQQVTLSCSPISGHRSVSWYQQTPGQGLQFLFEYFSETQRNKGNFPGRFSGRQFSNSRSEMNVSTLELGDSALYLCASSFGRSLGTDTQYFGPGTRLTVL.

The V call is TRBV12-5, the J call TRBJ2-5; a weak D match, TRBD2 (5 bases). Looked up from germline, CDR1 is LGHNT and CDR2 is FRNRAP. V was shortened by 0 bases and J by 0 bases, with 14 bases between the two germline ends. This CDR3 is 17 amino acids long. The CDR3 loop reads CASGLVLGGGNQETQYF. The CDR3 nucleotides read TGTGCTAGTGGTTTGGTACTAGGTGGAGGAAACCAAGAGACCCAGTACTTC.

This clonotype came up many times. The rearrangement uses TRBV19 and TRBJ2-7, with 10 bases aligning to TRBD2. The CDR3 totals 17 residues. Germline lookup yields CDR1 LNHDA and CDR2 SQIVND (reference sequence). The junction had 11 bases not matched to a gene; V was cut back by 3 bases and J by 3 bases. CDR3 region: CASSIIARTSGNYEQYF. The CDR3 nucleotides are TGTGCCAGTAGTATTATTGCCAGGACTAGCGGTAACTACGAGCAGTACTTC.

Ten or more counts support this clonotype. This chain uses TRBV5-1 with TRBJ2-3, with TRBD2 identical over 9 bases. J lost 0 bases, V lost 3 bases, and 5 bases had no gene match. This CDR3 comprises 16 residues. Germline CDR1 reads SGHRS; CDR2 reads YFSETQ. CDR3: CASSSWLAGSTDTQYF. Here the CDR3 DNA reads TGCGCCAGCAGCTCCTGGCTAGCGGGGAGCACAGATACGCAGTATTTT.

V and J are TRBV29-1 and TRBJ2-1, with D possibly TRBD1 on 5 matching bases. V was shortened by 1 base and J by 2 bases, with 9 bases between the two germline ends. This CDR3 is 14 amino acids long. Germline V gene lookup returns CDR1 SQVTM and CDR2 ANQGSEA. The chain's CDR3 is CSVEVYRPYNEQFF. DNA for the CDR3: TGCAGCGTTGAAGTTTACAGGCCCTACAATGAGCAGTTCTTC.

This clonotype was found many times. The rearrangement uses TRBV11-2 and TRBJ1-5; D not resolved. CDR3 length: 13 amino acids. V dropped 0 bases and J dropped 4 bases, with 4 bases sitting between them. In germline, CDR1 is SGHAT, CDR2 FQNNGV. The CDR3 DNA is TGTGCCAGCAGCTTAGACACAAATCAGCCCCAGCATTTT. Protein sequence: CASSLDTNQPQHF.

This clonotype was counted ten times or more. The chain uses TRBV7-2 and TRBJ2-3; 7 bases match TRBD2. The CDR3 is 16 residues long. The germline V gene has CDR1 SGHTA and CDR2 FQGNSA. J lost 2 bases, V lost 5 bases, and 10 bases had no gene match. DNA of the CDR3: TGTGCCAGCAGCCCGACCCAACTAGCGCTCACAGATACGCAGTATTTT. Translation gives CASSPTQLALTDTQYF.

This clonotype was counted at least ten times. V usage is TRBV12-3 or TRBV12-4 and J usage is TRBJ2-3; no reliable D call. The CDR3 runs 13 residues. V lost 3 bases and J lost 2, with 6 bases in between. CDR3 DNA sequence: TGTGCCAGCAGTTTGCAGGCCACAGATACGCAGTATTTT. It encodes CASSLQATDTQYF.

Notes on this clonotype: A much larger clone lies a single base off, so this may be a read error. The J gene is TRBJ1-1, the V gene TRBV7-2, with D hard to call. Looked up from germline, CDR1 is SGHTA and CDR2 is FQGNSA. Deletions cut 2 bases from V and 6 bases from J, with 13 bases between. The CDR3 extends over 14 amino acids. The CDR3 reads CASSLTKTYAEAFF. CDR3 bases: TGTGCCAGCAGCTTAACCAAGACGTACGCTGAAGCTTTCTTT.

This clonotype was detected a few times. This chain joins TRBV5-1 and TRBJ2-7, with D perhaps being TRBD1 or TRBD2 (6 bases each). Germline lookup yields CDR1 SGHRS and CDR2 YFSETQ. Trimming removed 0 bases from V and 4 bases from J, with 14 bases in between. CDR3 size: 15 residues. CDR3 sequence (DNA): TGCGCCAGCAGCTTGGACAGGGACTCCCAATACGAGCAGTACTTC. Its translation is CASSLDRDSQYEQYF.

This clonotype was counted many times. This chain links TRBV5-6 with TRBJ1-4; D not certain. Germline CDR1 reads SGHDT; CDR2 reads YYEEEE. The CDR3 is 13 amino acids. V lost 2 bases and J 8 bases, leaving 10 bases between the germline ends. CDR3 loop: CASSLSVEEKLFF. In DNA form, the CDR3 reads TGTGCCAGCAGCTTATCGGTGGAGGAAAAACTGTTTTTT.

With regard to this clonotype: A read error may account for a junction end that differs from germline. The chain has TRBV11-2 and TRBJ2-1; possible D gene TRBD1, 6 bases. Germline CDR1 is SGHAT and CDR2 is FQNNGV. The CDR3 runs 16 residues. CDR3 sequence (DNA): TGTGCCAGCAGCTCGACAGGCCCTATACCCAACAATGGGCAGTTCTTC. Translation: CASSSTGPIPNNGQFF.

The V call is TRBV27, the J call TRBJ1-2; the match to TRBD1 covers 10 bases. The CDR3 totals 15 residues. Germline V gives CDR1 MNHEY, CDR2 SMNVEV (reference sequence). V gave up 5 bases and J gave up 3 bases; unmatched junction bases: 6. For the CDR3, the DNA is TGTGCCAGCAGTACGACAGGGGGCGCCGACTATGGCTACACCTTC. It is translated as CASSTTGGADYGYTF.

This clonotype was observed many times. This chain connects TRBV12-3 or TRBV12-4 to TRBJ2-5, with D perhaps TRBD1 (6 bases). This CDR3 has 15 residues. Deletions cut 8 bases from V and 4 bases from J, with 20 bases between. The CDR3 reads CASSYHGTNGETQYF. In DNA, the CDR3 is TGTGCCAGCTCATATCACGGGACAAACGGAGAGACCCAGTACTTC.

Note on this clonotype: This could be a read error, since a much larger clone is one nucleotide away. The chain joins TRBV6-2 or TRBV6-3 to TRBJ1-5; weak D call: TRBD1 (6 bases). This CDR3 spans 10 amino acids. The germline CDR1 and CDR2 sequences are MNHEY and SVGEGT. The CDR3: CGTWGGHRHF. CDR3 coding DNA: TGTGGCACTTGGGGGGGCCATCGGCATTTT.

The chain has TRBV13 and TRBJ1-2; weak D call: TRBD1 (5 bases). The CDR3 contains 16 residues. The V gene lost 0 bases and the J gene lost 3 bases, with 14 bases spanning the gap. CDR1 is PRHDT, CDR2 FYEKMQ, per germline (reference sequence). CDR3 sequence (DNA): TGTGCCAGCAGCTTAGGCCTAGGGGCCCTGGACTATGGCTACACCTTC. Translated: CASSLGLGALDYGYTF.

A word on this clonotype: Germline and junction disagree at one end, which may indicate a read error. The chain employs TRBV19 and TRBJ2-1; 11 bases agree with TRBD2. This CDR3 has 16 amino acids. Germline CDR1 LNHDA, CDR2 SQIVND (reference sequence). The CDR3 sequence is CVSSPSSGGSYNEQFF. The CDR3 region has the DNA TGTGTCAGTAGTCCATCTAGCGGGGGGTCCTACAATGAGCAGTTCTTC.

The chain is built from TRBV27 and TRBJ2-3; 13 nucleotides align to TRBD2. This CDR3 has 17 amino acids. The J segment lost 6 bases and the V segment lost 4 bases, leaving 10 bases of the junction unmatched. CDR1 is MNHEY, CDR2 SMNVEV, per germline (reference sequence). CDR3 protein: CASSSGTSGILWDTQYF. CDR3 nucleotide sequence: TGTGCCAGCAGTTCAGGGACTAGCGGGATCCTTTGGGATACGCAGTATTTT.